This T cell receptor beta chain is drawn from a study of cytomegalovirus exposure and HLA in healthy donors. The PCR made use of 60 Vbeta and 13 Jbeta primers. Assay used: immunoSEQ multiplex PCR; TCRdb lists only in-frame clones, some missing. The table lists tens of thousands of clones, roughly 80% of them singletons. Per the germline V gene, CDR1 is DFQATT and CDR2 is SNEGSKA (reference sequence). CDR3 size: 11 residues. Trimming shortened V by 7 bases and J by 6 bases, and 12 bases separated the two germline ends. The chain joins TRBV20-1 to TRBJ1-1, with a weak D call TRBD1 (5 bases). Sequencing was performed on PBMCs. This clonotype originated in a girl aged 2-10 years in good health and CMV-seropositive. The CDR3 sequence is CSEAGRSEAFF. The CDR3 DNA follows: TGCAGTGAAGCAGGGCGGTCTGAAGCTTTCTTT.